Here is one T cell receptor (beta chain) with its context. From germline, CDR1 is KGHDR and CDR2 SFDVKD. V gave up 12 bases and J gave up 2 bases; unmatched junction bases: 4. CDR3 size: 12 residues. The table came from immunoSEQ multiplex PCR; TCRdb's copy has only in-frame clones and leaves some out. The table has 100,000 to 150,000 clones, roughly 92% seen once. The data originate from a study of blood T cell repertoires in COVID-19. The chain links TRBV24-1 to TRBJ2-7; TRBD2 matches at 9 bases. This TCR came from a middle-aged man with COVID-19, enrolled during active disease. Input material: peripheral blood. The CDR3 sequence: CAVSGRTYEQYF. CDR3 DNA sequence: TGTGCCGTTAGCGGGAGAACCTACGAGCAGTACTTC.